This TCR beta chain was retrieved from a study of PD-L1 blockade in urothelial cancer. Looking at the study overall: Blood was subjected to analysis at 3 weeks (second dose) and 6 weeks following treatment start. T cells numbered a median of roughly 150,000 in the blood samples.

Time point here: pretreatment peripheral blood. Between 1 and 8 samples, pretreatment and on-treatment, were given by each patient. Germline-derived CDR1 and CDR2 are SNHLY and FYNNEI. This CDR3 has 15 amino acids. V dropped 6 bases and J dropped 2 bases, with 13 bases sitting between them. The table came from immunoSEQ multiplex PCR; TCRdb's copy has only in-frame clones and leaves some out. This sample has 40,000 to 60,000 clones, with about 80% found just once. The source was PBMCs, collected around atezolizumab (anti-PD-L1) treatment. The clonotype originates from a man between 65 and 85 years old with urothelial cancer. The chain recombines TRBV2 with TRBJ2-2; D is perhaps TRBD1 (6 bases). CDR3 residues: CASRPLDRNTGELFF. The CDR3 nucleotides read TGTGCCAGCAGACCCCTGGACAGAAACACCGGGGAGCTGTTTTTT.